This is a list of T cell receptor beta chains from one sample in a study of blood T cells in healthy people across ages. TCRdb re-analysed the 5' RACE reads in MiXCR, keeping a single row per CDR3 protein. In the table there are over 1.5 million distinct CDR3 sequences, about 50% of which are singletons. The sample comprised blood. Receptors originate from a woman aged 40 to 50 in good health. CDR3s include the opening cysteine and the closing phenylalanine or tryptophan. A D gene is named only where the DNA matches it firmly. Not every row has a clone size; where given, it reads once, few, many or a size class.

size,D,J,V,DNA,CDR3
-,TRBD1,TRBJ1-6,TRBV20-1,TGCAGTGCTAGGATAGGGGGCGAACTCCACTTT,CSARIGGELHF
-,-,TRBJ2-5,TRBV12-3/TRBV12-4,TGTGCCAGCAGTCCCCTGACAGGGAGGCAAGAGACCCAGTACTTC,CASSPLTGRQETQYF
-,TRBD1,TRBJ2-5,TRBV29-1,TGCAGCGTTCCCGGACAGGGACAAGAGACCCAGTACTTC,CSVPGQGQETQYF
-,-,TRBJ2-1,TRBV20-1,TGCAGTGCTAGAGAAGGGGTAAATGAGCAGTTCTTC,CSAREGVNEQFF
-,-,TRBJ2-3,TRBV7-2,TGTGCCAGCAGCTTAGAGGGGCAGCGTGGGGCAAGCACAGATATGCAGTATTTT,CASSLEGQRGASTDMQYF
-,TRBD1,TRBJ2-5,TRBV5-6,TGTGCCAGCAGCCCTCCGCCGGGACAGGGGCTCCAAGAGACCCAGTACTTC,CASSPPPGQGLQETQYF
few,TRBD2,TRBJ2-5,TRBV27,TGTGCCAGCAGTTTATCCGGGGGGGGGTACCAAGAGACCCAGTACTTC,CASSLSGGGYQETQYF
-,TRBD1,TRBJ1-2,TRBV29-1,TGCAGCGTCGCACAGGGGACGCATGGCTACACCTTC,CSVAQGTHGYTF
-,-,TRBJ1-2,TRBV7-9,TGTGCCAGCAGCTTAGGGGGCATTACCGATGGCTACACCTTC,CASSLGGITDGYTF
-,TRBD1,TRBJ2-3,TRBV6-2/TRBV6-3,TGTGCCAGCAGGGTGACAGGGGGCACAGATACGCAGTATTTT,CASRVTGGTDTQYF
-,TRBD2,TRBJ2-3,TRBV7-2,TGTGCCAGCAGGCGGACTAGCGAGGATACGCAGTATTTT,CASRRTSEDTQYF
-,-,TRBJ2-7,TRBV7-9,TGTGCCAGCAGCTCCGGACTCTATAGCTCCTACGAGCAGTACTTC,CASSSGLYSSYEQYF
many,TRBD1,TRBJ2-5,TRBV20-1,TGCAGTGCTAGTGATACACAGGGGTTTGGAGAGACCCAGTACTTC,CSASDTQGFGETQYF
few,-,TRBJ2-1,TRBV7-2,TGTGCCAGCAGCCGAGAGGGGTCCTTCAACAATGAGCAGTTCTTC,CASSREGSFNNEQFF
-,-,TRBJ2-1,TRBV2,TGTGCCACCCAGGCTTCGGGGGAACCCTACAATGAGCAGTTCTTC,CATQASGEPYNEQFF
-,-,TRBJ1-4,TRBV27,TGTGCCAGCAGTTTAACGGGGTCCTTTAATGAAAAACTGTTTTTT,CASSLTGSFNEKLFF
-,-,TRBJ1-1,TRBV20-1,TGCAGTGCAGACAGCAGGACGGCGAACACTGAAGCTTTCTTT,CSADSRTANTEAFF
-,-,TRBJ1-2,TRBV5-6,TGTGCCAGCAGCTCCGTGGGGGGAAGAGGCTACACCTTC,CASSSVGGRGYTF
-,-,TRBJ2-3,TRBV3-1,TGTGCCAGCAGCCAAGTAAGTGATGATACGCAGTATTTT,CASSQVSDDTQYF
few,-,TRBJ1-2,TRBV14,TGTGCCAGCAGCCAAGGGGACATCTCTGGCGGCTACACCTTC,CASSQGDISGGYTF
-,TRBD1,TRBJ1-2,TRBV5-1,TGCGCCAGCTCATTAAAACAGGGGCTGACTAACTATGGCTACACCTTC,CASSLKQGLTNYGYTF
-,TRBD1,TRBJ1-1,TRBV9,TGTGCCAGCAGCACCTGGACAGGGATCCCCCTTATGAACACTGAAGCTTTCTTT,CASSTWTGIPLMNTEAFF
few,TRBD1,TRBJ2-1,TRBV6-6,TGTGCCAGCGTGGGACAGGGAAATTACAATGAGCAGTTCTTC,CASVGQGNYNEQFF
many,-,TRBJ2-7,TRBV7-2,TGTGCCAGCAGCACCCGGACACCCTACGAGCAGTACTTC,CASSTRTPYEQYF
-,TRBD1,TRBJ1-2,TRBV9,TGTGCCAGCTCTCGGACAGGGGGTTCGGTAGACTATGGCTACACCTTC,CASSRTGGSVDYGYTF
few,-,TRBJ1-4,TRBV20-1,TGCAGCGTTAGTACCAGGGGAAATGAAAAACTGTTTTTT,CSVSTRGNEKLFF
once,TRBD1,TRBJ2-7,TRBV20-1,TGCAGTGCTTCAAGACAGGGCGGTCCCTACGAGCAGTACTTC,CSASRQGGPYEQYF
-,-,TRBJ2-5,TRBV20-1,TGCAGTGCGGGGGACTGGGAGACCCAGTACTTC,CSAGDWETQYF
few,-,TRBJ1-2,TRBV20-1,TGCAGTGCTAGAGGTCGGGGCCGAGGGAACTATGGCTACACCTTC,CSARGRGRGNYGYTF
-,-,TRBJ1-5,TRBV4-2,TGTGCCAGCAGCCAAAGGCTCTCTCCAAATCAGCCCCAGCATTTT,CASSQRLSPNQPQHF
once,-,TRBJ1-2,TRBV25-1,TGTGCCAGCAGTGAGATGGGTCCGGGCTATGGCTACACCTTC,CASSEMGPGYGYTF
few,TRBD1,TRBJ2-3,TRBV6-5,TGTGCCAGCAGTTACCGAGCGACAGGGGCAGATACGCAGTATTTT,CASSYRATGADTQYF
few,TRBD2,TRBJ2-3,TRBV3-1,TGTGCCAGCAGCCAACTCCCGGGACTAGCGGACACAGATACGCAGTATTTT,CASSQLPGLADTDTQYF
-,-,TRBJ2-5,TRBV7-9,TGTGCCAGCGCCGTTCCCACGGGGCAAGAGACCCAGTACTTC,CASAVPTGQETQYF
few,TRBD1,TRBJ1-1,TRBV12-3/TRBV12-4,TGTGCCAGCAGTCACAGGGGGCAATTTGGGACTGAAGCTTTCTTT,CASSHRGQFGTEAFF
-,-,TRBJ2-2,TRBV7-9,TGTGCCAGCAGCCCCCGTCAGCGTGGGGCTAACACCGGGGAGCTGTTTTTT,CASSPRQRGANTGELFF
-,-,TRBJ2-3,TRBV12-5,TGTGCTAGTGCTGGGGGAAACACAGATACGCAGTATTTT,CASAGGNTDTQYF
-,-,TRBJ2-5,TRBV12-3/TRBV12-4,TGTGCCAGCGGCCTATCGCCCCAAGAGACCCAGTACTTC,CASGLSPQETQYF
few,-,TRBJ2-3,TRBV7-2,TGTGCCAGCAGCTTAAGTTCGCGGAGCACAGATACGCAGTATTTT,CASSLSSRSTDTQYF
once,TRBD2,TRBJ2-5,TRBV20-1,TGCAGTGCGGCAACTAGCGGCCAAGAGACCCAGTACTTC,CSAATSGQETQYF
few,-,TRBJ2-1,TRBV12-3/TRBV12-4,TGTGCCAGCAGTTCCGGGACCCCAGCCAATGAGCAGTTCTTC,CASSSGTPANEQFF
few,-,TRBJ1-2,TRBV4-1,TGCGCCAGCAGCCAAGACCGGGGGTATAATAACTATGGCTACACCTTC,CASSQDRGYNNYGYTF
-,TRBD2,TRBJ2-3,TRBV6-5,TGTGCCAGCAGTTACTCCGTCCTGGGACTAGCGGGGGGGAGCACAGATACGCAGTATTTT,CASSYSVLGLAGGSTDTQYF
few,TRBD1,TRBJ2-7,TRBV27,TGTGCCAGCAGTTTAAACAGGGGATTTTATTCCTACGAGCAGTACTTC,CASSLNRGFYSYEQYF
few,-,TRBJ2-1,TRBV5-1,TGCGCCAGCAGCCGAGGGGGGGGAGACGACAATGAGCAGTTCTTC,CASSRGGGDDNEQFF